This TCR beta chain appears in the sequencing data of a study of blood T cell repertoires in COVID-19. Whole-study context: COVID-19 samples collected from the United States, Italy and Spain covered acute and convalescent phases. Sources were T cells, B-cell-depleted T cells, or PBMCs; the material itself was cDNA or gDNA.

This CDR3 has 14 residues. Deletions cut 1 base from V and 0 bases from J, with 8 bases between. Germline assignment: CDR1 GTSNPN and CDR2 SVGIG (reference sequence). As processed by the authors: Amplification from reference gene primers served as the basis for estimated nucleated cell counts. Only in-frame clones appear in the TCRdb table, and some are missing; sequencing was by immunoSEQ multiplex PCR. The DNA was the basis for D and trimming; V, J and clone size are from that table. Seen here are around 19,000 clones, about 91% observed once, and the top ten hold about 8%. Source material: peripheral blood. The chain carries TRBV30 and TRBJ2-3, with D tentatively TRBD1 (6 bases). This receptor was identified in a human donor in a cohort sampled during active COVID-19. The donor label of this sample is uncertain. In nucleotides, the CDR3 is TGTGCCTGGAGTGATGGGGGCAGCACAGATACGCAGTATTTT. This encodes CAWSDGGSTDTQYF.